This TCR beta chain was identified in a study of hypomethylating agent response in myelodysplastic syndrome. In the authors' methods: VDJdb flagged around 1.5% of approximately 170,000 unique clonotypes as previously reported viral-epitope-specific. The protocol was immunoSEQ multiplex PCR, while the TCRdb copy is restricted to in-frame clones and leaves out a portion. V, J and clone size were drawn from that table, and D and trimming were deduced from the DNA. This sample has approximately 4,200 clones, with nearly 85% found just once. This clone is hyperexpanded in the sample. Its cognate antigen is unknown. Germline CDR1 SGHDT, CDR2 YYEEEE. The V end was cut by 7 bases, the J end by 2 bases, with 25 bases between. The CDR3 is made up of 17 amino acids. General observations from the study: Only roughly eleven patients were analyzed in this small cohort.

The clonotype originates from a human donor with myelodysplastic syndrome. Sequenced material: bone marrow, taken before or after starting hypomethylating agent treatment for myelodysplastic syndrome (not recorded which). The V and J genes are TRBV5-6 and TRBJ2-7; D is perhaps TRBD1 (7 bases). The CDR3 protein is CASQLSRRQGGTYEQYF. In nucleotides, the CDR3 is TGTGCCAGCCAGCTTTCCAGGCGGCAGGGGGGAACCTACGAGCAGTACTTC.